This TCR beta chain was identified in a study of CD8+CD57+ T cells in acquired aplastic anemia. Study overall: An average of roughly 3 ug of DNA was obtained from sorted CD4+ and CD8+ cells. Where healthy donors were concerned, CD4+ cells averaged approximately 10 million reads. General study results and limits: Patients and controls had in common some 30 CD8+ CDR3 sequences. Significance was not reached for CD8+ Simpson's diversity between patients and controls.

The CDR3 loop spans 13 amino acids. Trimming removed 0 bases at V and 10 bases at J, with 11 bases between. The germline V gene has CDR1 SGHRS and CDR2 YFSETQ. Worth noting for this clonotype: Antigen: not known.

TCR beta VDJ and CDR3 profiling used genomic DNA as template. TCRdb re-called the reads with MiXCR, one entry per CDR3 protein. The table shows approximately 380,000 distinct CDR3 sequences, with just under 70% occurring only once. The chain joins TRBV5-1 to TRBJ1-5; no reliable D call. The receptor's source is a human donor in good health, serving as a control. The sequenced material came from sorted CD4+, CD8+, or CD8+CD57+ T cells (not recorded which) from PBMCs. CDR3 region: CASSLGWYSPQHF. CDR3 coding DNA: TGCGCCAGCAGCTTGGGATGGTACTCCCCCCAGCATTTT.